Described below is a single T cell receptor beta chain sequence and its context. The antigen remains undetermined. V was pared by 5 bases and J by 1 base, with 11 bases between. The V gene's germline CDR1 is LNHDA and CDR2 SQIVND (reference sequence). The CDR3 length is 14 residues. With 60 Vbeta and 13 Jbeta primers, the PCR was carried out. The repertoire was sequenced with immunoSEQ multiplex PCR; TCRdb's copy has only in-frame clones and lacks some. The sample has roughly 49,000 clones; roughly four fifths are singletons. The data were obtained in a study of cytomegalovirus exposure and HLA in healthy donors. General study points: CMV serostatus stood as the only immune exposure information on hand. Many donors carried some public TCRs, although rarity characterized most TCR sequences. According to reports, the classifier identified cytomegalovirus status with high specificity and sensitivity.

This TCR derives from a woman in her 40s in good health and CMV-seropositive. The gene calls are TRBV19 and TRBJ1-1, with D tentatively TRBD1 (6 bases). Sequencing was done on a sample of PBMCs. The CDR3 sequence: CASSVHRENTEAFF. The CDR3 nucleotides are TGTGCCAGTAGTGTTCACAGGGAGAACACTGAAGCTTTCTTT.